This T cell receptor (beta chain) appears in the sequencing data of a study of shared clonotypes between healthy human individuals. Sequencing used immunoSEQ multiplex PCR; TCRdb keeps in-frame clones, though not all of them. The sample shows about 490,000 clones, 76% of them seen only once. With respect to this clone: One base separates it from a far larger clone, so it is likely a read error. Other nucleotide sequences in the sample specify the same CDR3.

The sequenced material came from PBMCs. The receptor was derived from a middle-aged woman in good health. Some clones in this sample may be carry-over from other donors' samples.

CDR3 in DNA: TGTGCCTGGAGTGTCCCGGAGGCCTACGAGCAGTACTTT. This translates into CAWSVPEAYEQYF. The chain links TRBV30 to TRBJ2-7; perhaps TRBD2 as D (5 bases). This CDR3 region has 13 residues. CDR1 and CDR2 from the germline V gene are GTSNPN and SVGIG (reference sequence). The variable domain in full, completed from reference TRBV30 and TRBJ2-7, reads SQTIHQWPATLVQPVGSPLSLECTVEGTSNPNLYWYRQAAGRGLQLLFYSVGIGQISSEVPQNLSASRPQDRQFILSSKKLLLSDSGFYLCAWSVPEAYEQYFGPGTRLTVT.